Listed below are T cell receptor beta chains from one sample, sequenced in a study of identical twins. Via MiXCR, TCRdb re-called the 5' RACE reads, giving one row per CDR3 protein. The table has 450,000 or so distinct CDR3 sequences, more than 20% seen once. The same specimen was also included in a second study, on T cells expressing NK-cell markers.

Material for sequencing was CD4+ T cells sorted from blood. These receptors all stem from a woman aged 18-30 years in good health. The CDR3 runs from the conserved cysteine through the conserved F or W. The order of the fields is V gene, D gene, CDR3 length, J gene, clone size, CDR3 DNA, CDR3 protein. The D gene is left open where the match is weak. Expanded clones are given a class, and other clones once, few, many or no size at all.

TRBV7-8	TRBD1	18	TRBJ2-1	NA	TGTGCCAGCAGCCCTCACCTAGGAGACAGGGGCTCCTACAATGAGCAGTTCTTC	CASSPHLGDRGSYNEQFF
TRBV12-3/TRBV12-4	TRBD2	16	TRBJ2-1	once	TGTGCCAGCAGTCCCTCCCTAGCGGGGGGGCAGAATGAGCAGTTCTTC	CASSPSLAGGQNEQFF
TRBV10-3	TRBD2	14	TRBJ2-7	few	TGTGCCATCGGCAATAGCGGGAGGTCCTACGAGCAGTACTTC	CAIGNSGRSYEQYF
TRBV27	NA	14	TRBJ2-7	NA	TGTGCCAGCAGTTTAATGGGCAGACACTACGAGCAGTACTTC	CASSLMGRHYEQYF
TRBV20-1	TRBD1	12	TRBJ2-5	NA	TGCAGTGCCGGGGACAGGGAAGAGACCCAGTACTTC	CSAGDREETQYF
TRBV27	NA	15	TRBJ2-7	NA	TGTGCCAGCAGATCCGCCGGACGGAGGCCCTACGAGCAGTACTTC	CASRSAGRRPYEQYF
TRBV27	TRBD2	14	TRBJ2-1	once	TGTGCCAGCAGGAAGAGCGGGGGAGGGGATGAGCAGTTCTTC	CASRKSGGGDEQFF
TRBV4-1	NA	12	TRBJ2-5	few	TGCGCCAGCAGCCAAGAACGAGAGACCCAGTACTTC	CASSQERETQYF
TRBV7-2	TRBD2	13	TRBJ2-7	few	TGTGCCAGCAGCGGGACTACCCACTTCGAGCAGTACTTC	CASSGTTHFEQYF
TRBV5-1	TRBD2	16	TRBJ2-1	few	TGCGCCAGCAGCTCGCCAACTAGCGGCCTTGGGGATGAGCAGTTCTTC	CASSSPTSGLGDEQFF
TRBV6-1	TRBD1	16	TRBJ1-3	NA	TGTGCCAGCAGTCCCGGGACAGGGGGAAGTGGAAACACCATATATTTT	CASSPGTGGSGNTIYF
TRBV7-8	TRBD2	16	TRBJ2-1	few	TGTGCCAGCAGGAATATAATAGCGGGGGTTGGCAATGAGCAGTTCTTC	CASRNIIAGVGNEQFF
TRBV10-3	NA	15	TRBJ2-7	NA	TGTGCCATCAGTGATCCCGGGACGGCGGTATACGAGCAGTACTTC	CAISDPGTAVYEQYF
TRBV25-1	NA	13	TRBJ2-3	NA	TGTGCCAGCAGACGGGGACACACAGATACGCAGTATTTT	CASRRGHTDTQYF
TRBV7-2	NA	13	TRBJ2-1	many	TGTGCCAGCAGCTTCTCGGTCTTGGATGAGCAGTTCTTC	CASSFSVLDEQFF
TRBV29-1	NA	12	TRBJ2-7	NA	TGCAGCGCCGGGTCAGAGTTCTACGAGCAGTACTTC	CSAGSEFYEQYF
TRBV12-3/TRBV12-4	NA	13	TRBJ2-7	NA	TGTGCCAGCAGTGGGGACCCGGGGAGGGAGCAGTACTTC	CASSGDPGREQYF
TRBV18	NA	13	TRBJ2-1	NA	TGTGCCAGCTCACCAATTACTAGCAATGAGCAGTTCTTC	CASSPITSNEQFF
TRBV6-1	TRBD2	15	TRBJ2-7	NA	TGTGCCAGCAGGGCGCCGGGGGGAGGCTCCTACGAGCAGTACTTC	CASRAPGGGSYEQYF
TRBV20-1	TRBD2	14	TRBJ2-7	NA	TGCAGTGCTCTTACTAGCGGGAGGGCCTACGAGCAGTACTTC	CSALTSGRAYEQYF
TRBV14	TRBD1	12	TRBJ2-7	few	TGTGCCAGCAGCTGGACAGGGGGTGAGCAGTACTTC	CASSWTGGEQYF
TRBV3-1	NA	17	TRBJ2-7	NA	TGTGCCAGCAGCCCCTCCGTGGGGGGGACAAAACCCTACGAGCAGTACTTC	CASSPSVGGTKPYEQYF
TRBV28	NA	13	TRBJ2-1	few	TGTGCCAGCAGTTTTCCTAACGACAATGAGCAGTTCTTC	CASSFPNDNEQFF
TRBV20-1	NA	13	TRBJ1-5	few	TGCAGTGTCTTGGTAGGAGCAAATCAGCCCCAGCATTTT	CSVLVGANQPQHF
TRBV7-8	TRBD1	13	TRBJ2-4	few	TGTGCCAGCAGCACCCGAACAGGGGTCATTCAGTACTTC	CASSTRTGVIQYF
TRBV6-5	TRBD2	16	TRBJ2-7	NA	TGTGCCAGCAGTTACTACCGTAGCGGGGGTTCCTACGAGCAGTACTTC	CASSYYRSGGSYEQYF
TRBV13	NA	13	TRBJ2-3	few	TGTGCCAGCAGCCCCATGGGTACAGATACGCAGTATTTT	CASSPMGTDTQYF
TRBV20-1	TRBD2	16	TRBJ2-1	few	TGCAGTGCAGACCGCCCGGGACTAGCGGGGTTGAATGAGCAGTTCTTC	CSADRPGLAGLNEQFF
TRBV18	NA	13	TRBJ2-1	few	TGTGCCAGCTCACCACCGCTAGCCTGGGAGCAGTTCTTC	CASSPPLAWEQFF